This is a list of T cell receptor beta chains from one sample in a study of human T cells and chemical hapten exposure. One entry per CDR3 protein, called by TCRdb with MiXCR from the RACE reads. The sample has approximately 100,000 distinct CDR3 sequences, approximately 9.9% seen once; the top ten hold under 4.5%. Sequenced material: whole blood, taken in connection with sensitization to the hapten diphenylcyclopropenone (DPC). The origin of the receptors is a woman aged 40 to 49 with alopecia areata. Some clones in this sample may be carry-over from other donors' samples. The CDR3 runs from the conserved cysteine through the conserved F or W. A D gene is named only where the DNA matches it firmly. Clone size is stated in some rows and not others, as once, few, many or a class when expanded.

len | abundance | j_gene | v_gene | d_gene | CDR3nt | CDR3aa
13 | . | TRBJ2-5 | TRBV20-1 | . | TGCAGTGCTAGGGGTCCCTCACAAGAGACCCAGTACTTC | CSARGPSQETQYF
13 | . | TRBJ2-1 | TRBV6-2/TRBV6-3 | TRBD1 | TGTGCCAGCAGCCGGGACAGGGGTCATGAGCAGTTCTTC | CASSRDRGHEQFF
15 | many | TRBJ2-2 | TRBV7-9 | . | TGTGCCAGCAGCTTACTTGGGGGCATCACCGGGGAGCTGTTTTTT | CASSLLGGITGELFF
14 | many | TRBJ2-2 | TRBV9 | TRBD2 | TGTGCCAGCAGGGGGGAGGGCCGAAGCGGGGAGCTGTTTTTT | CASRGEGRSGELFF
13 | many | TRBJ2-4 | TRBV29-1 | . | TGCAGCGCTGGAGACAGGTCTCGGGACATTCAGTACTTC | CSAGDRSRDIQYF
14 | many | TRBJ2-3 | TRBV30 | . | TGTGCCTGGAGTGTATCCGTGGGCACAGATACGCAGTATTTT | CAWSVSVGTDTQYF
13 | many | TRBJ1-3 | TRBV7-2 | . | TGTGCCAGCAGTGGGGGTTCTGAAAACACCATATATTTT | CASSGGSENTIYF
19 | many | TRBJ2-7 | TRBV20-1 | TRBD2 | TGCAGTGCTCCCCCCCGGACTAGCGGGAGGGCCTACCAATCCTACGAGCAGTACTTC | CSAPPRTSGRAYQSYEQYF
12 | many | TRBJ2-7 | TRBV11-2 | TRBD1 | TGTGCCAGCAGCTCAGGGGGCTACGAGCAGTACTTC | CASSSGGYEQYF
15 | . | TRBJ1-2 | TRBV6-5 | . | TGTGCCAGCAGAGTTCGGGCAGAGAATTTCTATGGCTACACCTTC | CASRVRAENFYGYTF
14 | many | TRBJ1-1 | TRBV20-1 | . | TGCAGTGCTCCTATGGGGAGTATCCACACTGAAGCTTTCTTT | CSAPMGSIHTEAFF
12 | few | TRBJ2-7 | TRBV6-2/TRBV6-3 | . | TGTGCCAGCAGCCGCGACAGCTACGAGCAGTACTTC | CASSRDSYEQYF
14 | . | TRBJ2-7 | TRBV5-4 | . | TGTGCCAGCAGCTTGGCGGTGGGAGTCTACGAGCAGTACTTC | CASSLAVGVYEQYF
19 | many | TRBJ1-1 | TRBV3-1 | TRBD1 | TGTGCCAGCAGCCAAGATCTCCGCAGGGGGCGCTTGTTAGTACCTGAAGCTTTCTTT | CASSQDLRRGRLLVPEAFF
13 | . | TRBJ2-7 | TRBV7-2 | . | TGTGCCAGCAGCTTAGGTGGAGGGGTACGGCAGTACTTC | CASSLGGGVRQYF
14 | few | TRBJ1-1 | TRBV20-1 | . | TGCAGTGCTACAGACGAGCTGGTGAACACTGAAGCTTTCTTT | CSATDELVNTEAFF
15 | many | TRBJ1-5 | TRBV27 | . | TGTGCCAGCAGTTTATCCTCGCGGCGTGGTCAGCCCCAGCATTTT | CASSLSSRRGQPQHF
15 | few | TRBJ1-6 | TRBV7-2 | TRBD1 | TGTGCCAGCAGCAGACAGGGTTCGGGTAATTCACCCCTCCACTTT | CASSRQGSGNSPLHF
17 | . | TRBJ1-1 | TRBV6-2/TRBV6-3 | . | TGTGCCAGCAGTTACAGGGACCCTTTATCGATGAACACTGAAGCTTTCTTT | CASSYRDPLSMNTEAFF
11 | many | TRBJ2-3 | TRBV12-3/TRBV12-4 | . | TGTGCCAGCAGCCTGAAGGATACGCAGTATTTT | CASSLKDTQYF
12 | many | TRBJ2-7 | TRBV5-1 | . | TGCGCCAGCAGCCCTGAGAGGGGGGAGCAGTACTTC | CASSPERGEQYF
10 | many | TRBJ1-2 | TRBV20-1 | . | TGCAGTGTAGGGCTTGAAGGCTACACCTTC | CSVGLEGYTF
13 | many | TRBJ1-1 | TRBV7-9 | . | TGTGCCAGCAGTGCAGAGAAGAACACTGAAGCTTTCTTT | CASSAEKNTEAFF
18 | . | TRBJ1-3 | TRBV29-1 | . | TGCAGCGTCCATGTCAGGGCGACCGCCGGTTACTCTGGAAACACCATATATTTT | CSVHVRATAGYSGNTIYF
16 | . | TRBJ2-7 | TRBV29-1 | TRBD2 | TGCAGCGTGAGGGGGGGACTAGCGGGAGGGCCTGGCGAGCAGTACTTC | CSVRGGLAGGPGEQYF
14 | many | TRBJ1-6 | TRBV20-1 | . | TGCAGTGCTAGAGCATACGAAGGAAGTTCACCCCTCCACTTT | CSARAYEGSSPLHF
16 | many | TRBJ2-5 | TRBV7-8 | . | TGTGCCAGCAGCTTAAGGGCGGGAAGTGTGAGGAAGACCCAGTACTTC | CASSLRAGSVRKTQYF
15 | many | TRBJ2-7 | TRBV29-1 | TRBD1 | TGCAGCGTTATAGGGTCTGGACAGGTACGCGGCGAGCAGTACTTC | CSVIGSGQVRGEQYF
12 | many | TRBJ1-1 | TRBV7-9 | TRBD1 | TGTGCCAGCAGCTTACGAGACAGGGGAACTTTCTTT | CASSLRDRGTFF
17 | . | TRBJ2-1 | TRBV3-1 | TRBD2 | TGTGCCAGCAGCTTACTAGCGGGAGGGCCGTCCTACAATGAGCAGTTCTTC | CASSLLAGGPSYNEQFF
13 | few | TRBJ1-4 | TRBV7-9 | . | TGTGCCAGCAGCATCGACCGTCGCGAAAAACTGTTTTTT | CASSIDRREKLFF
15 | . | TRBJ2-1 | TRBV2 | . | TGTGCCAGCAGTGATTGGGGCGGCTCCTACAATGAGCAGTTCTTC | CASSDWGGSYNEQFF
14 | many | TRBJ2-5 | TRBV5-4 | TRBD1 | TGTGCCAGCAGCTTCGGGACAGCACAAGAGACCCAGTACTTC | CASSFGTAQETQYF
15 | many | TRBJ2-3 | TRBV18 | . | TGTGCCAGCTCACCCCCGGCCCAGTACACAGATACGCAGTATTTT | CASSPPAQYTDTQYF
17 | few | TRBJ2-2 | TRBV4-3 | TRBD1 | TGCGCCAGCAGGGGCGCGAGAGGGGGCGGTAACACCGGGGAGCTGTTTTTT | CASRGARGGGNTGELFF
16 | few | TRBJ2-3 | TRBV5-5 | . | TGTGCCAGCAGCTTGATACAGGGAGAAGGCACAGATACGCAGTATTTT | CASSLIQGEGTDTQYF
19 | few | TRBJ2-4 | TRBV11-2 | . | TGTGCCAGCAGCTTAGCAAGTTTTCTCCAGGGTCCGACCAAAAACATTCAGTACTTC | CASSLASFLQGPTKNIQYF
14 | . | TRBJ1-2 | TRBV12-3/TRBV12-4 | . | TGTGCCAGCAGTTTAAGTAACGGTGAATATGGCTACACCTTC | CASSLSNGEYGYTF
13 | many | TRBJ2-2 | TRBV6-2/TRBV6-3 | TRBD1 | TGTGCCAGTGGGACAGGGGAGACCGGGGAGCTGTTTTTT | CASGTGETGELFF
16 | . | TRBJ1-2 | TRBV6-2/TRBV6-3 | . | . | CASSSSSGGTNYGYTF
12 | . | TRBJ1-1 | TRBV6-2/TRBV6-3 | . | TGTGCCAGCAGTTACTCGACAGGTGAAGCTTTCTTT | CASSYSTGEAFF
19 | few | TRBJ2-5 | TRBV7-9 | TRBD2 | TGTGCCAGCACCCCCTCGAATTGGTGGGAGCGGGGTACCCAAGAGACCCAGTACTTC | CASTPSNWWERGTQETQYF
15 | many | TRBJ2-5 | TRBV5-1 | . | TGCGCCAGCAGCTTGGGCCCCCCGGGGGCAGAGACCCAGTACTTC | CASSLGPPGAETQYF
12 | . | TRBJ2-7 | TRBV28 | . | TGTGCCAGCAGTTTCGTTTTAGGGCCGGAGTACTTC | CASSFVLGPEYF